These 16 T cell receptor beta chains came from one sample sequenced in a study of beta chain features in type 1 diabetes. General study results and limits: The study found moderately but significantly shorter TCRB CDR3s in all four CD4+ subsets of Type 1 diabetes patients.

The antigens these receptors bind are not known. Reverse transcription of all isolated RNA meant that expressed TCRB transcripts were sequenced. Assay used: immunoSEQ multiplex PCR; TCRdb lists only in-frame clones, some missing. The data show about 660,000 clones, 11% to 15% seen once. Input material: naive CD4+ T cells from blood. These receptors came from a man younger than 30 with type 1 diabetes.

Points on this clone: Within the sample, other DNA sequences also encode this same CDR3. The J gene is TRBJ1-1, the V gene TRBV5-1, with D possibly being TRBD1 (5 bases). CDR3 length equals 12 residues. V gave up 2 bases and J gave up 6 bases, with 8 bases separating them. Germline V gene lookup returns CDR1 SGHRS and CDR2 YFSETQ. The CDR3 protein is CASSFTGAEAFF. The CDR3 DNA follows: TGCGCCAGCAGCTTTACAGGAGCTGAAGCTTTCTTT.

V usage is TRBV6-6 and J usage is TRBJ2-3, with D perhaps matching TRBD1 or TRBD2 (5 bases each). V lost 5 bases, J lost 14 bases, and 20 bases lay in between. The V gene's germline CDR1 is MNHNY and CDR2 SVGAGI (reference sequence). CDR3 length: 13 amino acids. The CDR3 DNA is TGTGCCAGCAGTGGGACCGCGGCACGGCAAGGGTATTTT. This codes for CASSGTAARQGYF.

This clone appeared a few times. The chain uses TRBV7-2 and TRBJ2-3, with 9 bases fitting TRBD2. With V trimmed by 0 bases and J by 1 base, 8 bases remained unmatched. Looked up from germline, CDR1 is SGHTA and CDR2 is FQGNSA. The CDR3 is 18 residues long. The DNA of the CDR3 is TGTGCCAGCAGCTTAGCGATGGCGGGGGGGCTGGGCACAGATACGCAGTATTTT. Its translation: CASSLAMAGGLGTDTQYF.

Concerning this clone itself: Other nucleotide sequences from this sample produce the same CDR3. The V gene is TRBV7-2, the J gene TRBJ2-7, with a weak D call TRBD2 (5 bases). This CDR3 is 13 amino acids long. With 5 bases removed from V and 2 bases from J, the gap between germline ends came to 10 bases. Germline V gene sequence: CDR1 SGHTA, CDR2 FQGNSA. The CDR3 DNA reads TGTGCCAGCAGCCCACGGGGTACCTACGAGCAGTACTTC. Translation gives CASSPRGTYEQYF.

This clone turned up a few times. This sequence joins TRBV28 and TRBJ2-1, with 16 bases identical to TRBD2. This CDR3 is 14 amino acids long. With 7 bases clipped from V and 12 bases from J, the junction kept 6 bases outside the gene matches. Germline lookup yields CDR1 MDHEN and CDR2 SYDVKM. For the CDR3, the DNA is TGTGCCAGCACCCCGGGACTAGCGGGAGGGTGGCAGTTCTTC. Its protein is CASTPGLAGGWQFF.

This clone has more than one count but fewer than ten. The chain combines TRBV7-9 with TRBJ2-3; 8 bases agree with TRBD1. CDR3 length: 16 residues. The V and J ends lost 4 bases and 3 bases, in that order; junction bases with no gene match: 9. Germline V CDR1 and CDR2: SEHNR, FQNEAQ (reference sequence). As DNA, the CDR3 is TGTGCCAGCAGCTCCGTCAGGGGGCCGAGGACAGATACGCAGTATTTT. Its translation is CASSSVRGPRTDTQYF.

A few counts support this clone. The chain uses TRBV28 and TRBJ1-5; no clear D. V was shortened by 6 bases and J by 9 bases, with 12 bases between the two germline ends. The CDR3 consists of 12 residues. Germline V gene data show CDR1 as MDHEN and CDR2 as SYDVKM. CDR3: CASRSGGRPQHF. As DNA, the CDR3 is TGTGCCAGCAGGAGCGGAGGGCGGCCCCAGCATTTT.

To note about this clone: A much more abundant neighbour one base away suggests this may be a read error. Other nucleotide sequences in the sample specify the same CDR3. The CDR3 protein is CASSGTGGNQPQHF. DNA for the CDR3: TGTGCCAGCAGTGGTACAGGGGGCAATCAGCCCCAGCATTTT. This chain uses TRBV2 with TRBJ1-5; 7 bases are a match to TRBD1. The V and J ends lost 4 bases and 2 bases, in that order; junction bases with no gene match: 2. Germline assignment: CDR1 SNHLY and CDR2 FYNNEI. The CDR3 contains 14 residues.

This clone was recorded a few times. The rearrangement uses TRBV7-9 and TRBJ2-7; D is tentatively TRBD1 or TRBD2 (5 bases each). CDR1 and CDR2 (germline): SEHNR, FQNEAQ (reference sequence). The CDR3 is 15 amino acids. V shed 0 bases and J shed 3 bases, with 12 bases lying between them. CDR3 amino acids: CASSLAGDGYYEQYF. CDR3 sequence (DNA): TGTGCCAGCAGCTTAGCCGGGGACGGCTACTACGAGCAGTACTTC. The full variable domain, completed using reference TRBV7-9 and TRBJ2-7, is DTGVSQNPRHKITKRGQNVTFRCDPISEHNRLYWYRQTLGQGPEFLTYFQNEAQLEKSRLLSDRFSAERPKGSFSTLEIQRTEQGDSAMYLCASSLAGDGYYEQYFGPGTRLTVT.

The chain carries TRBV19 and TRBJ2-5; 9 bases are a match to TRBD2. Germline V gene sequence: CDR1 LNHDA, CDR2 SQIVND (reference sequence). CDR3 length equals 15 residues. The V and J ends lost 10 bases and 7 bases, in that order; junction bases with no gene match: 16. The CDR3 here is CATTLAGSGRSTQYF. In DNA form, the CDR3 reads TGTGCCACCACACTAGCGGGCTCGGGGCGATCGACCCAGTACTTC.

The V and J genes are TRBV2 and TRBJ2-1, with D possibly matching TRBD2 (7 bases). The ends were cut back, 10 bases at V and 6 bases at J, with 25 bases in the middle. This CDR3 is 16 amino acids long. CDR1 and CDR2 (germline): SNHLY, FYNNEI. CDR3 nucleotide sequence: TGTGCCAACCCTCGGGGGGCTAGCAGGGAGAGCAATGAGCAGTTCTTC. Translated, it gives CANPRGASRESNEQFF.

V is TRBV7-2 and J is TRBJ2-3; D ambiguous. CDR3 length: 14 amino acids. V was cut by 1 base and J by 4 bases, with 9 bases left in between. From germline, CDR1 is SGHTA and CDR2 FQGNSA. CDR3 nucleotide sequence: TGTGCCAGCAGCTTAGGGGGATTTCCAGATACGCAGTATTTT. The encoded protein is CASSLGGFPDTQYF.

This clone has more than one count but fewer than ten. The chain is built from TRBV2 and TRBJ2-7, with no clear D. Trimming shortened V by 4 bases and J by 3 bases, and 7 bases separated the two germline ends. This CDR3 contains 12 residues. Germline V gene sequence: CDR1 SNHLY, CDR2 FYNNEI. This CDR3 reads CASSGRGYEQYF. The CDR3 bases are TGTGCCAGCAGTGGGAGAGGCTACGAGCAGTACTTC.

This clone appeared a few times. The chain uses TRBV21-1 and TRBJ1-2; the tabulated D call, TRBD1, remains unverified against the DNA. TRBV21-1 is annotated as a pseudogene. This CDR3 comprises 17 residues. The CDR3 sequence is CASRQACSDPPNDGYTF. The CDR3 DNA follows: TGTGCCAGCCGTCAGGCTTGCTCCGATCCCCCCAATGATGGCTACACCTTC.

V usage is TRBV28 and J usage is TRBJ1-1; D gene ambiguous. The germline V gene encodes CDR1 MDHEN and CDR2 SYDVKM. Trimming took 5 bases from V and 2 from J, leaving 21 bases between them. The CDR3 has 17 residues. CDR3 nucleotides: TGTGCCAGCAGTCCTTCGAGCGCCTGGATGGGCAACACTGAAGCTTTCTTT. It encodes CASSPSSAWMGNTEAFF.

There are a few counts of this clone. This sample also contains other DNA sequences that code for the same CDR3. The chain combines TRBV28 with TRBJ2-7; tentative D call: TRBD2 (6 bases). V was cut by 3 bases and J by 3 bases, with 6 bases left in between. Germline CDR1 reads MDHEN; CDR2 reads SYDVKM. This CDR3 has 12 residues. CDR3 loop: CASSLGGYEQYF. CDR3 coding DNA: TGTGCCAGCAGTTTGGGGGGCTACGAGCAGTACTTC.